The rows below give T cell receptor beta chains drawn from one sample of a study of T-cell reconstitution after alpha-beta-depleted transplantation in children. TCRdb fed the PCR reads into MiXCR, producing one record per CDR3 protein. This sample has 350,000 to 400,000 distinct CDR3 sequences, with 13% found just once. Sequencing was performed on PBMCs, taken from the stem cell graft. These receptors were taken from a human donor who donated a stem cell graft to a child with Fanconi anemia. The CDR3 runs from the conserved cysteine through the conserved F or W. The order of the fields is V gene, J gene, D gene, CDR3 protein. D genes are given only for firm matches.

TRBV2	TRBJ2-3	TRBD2	CASRLMSSGDTQYF
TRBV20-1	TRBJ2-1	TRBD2	CSAREGLYNEQFF
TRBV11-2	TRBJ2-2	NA	CASSLVERVGELFF
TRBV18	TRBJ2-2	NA	CASSLDRNIGGELFF
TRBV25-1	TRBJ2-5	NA	CASSEGVLQETQYF
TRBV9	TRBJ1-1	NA	CASSEHGLNTEAFF
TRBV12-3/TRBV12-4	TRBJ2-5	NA	CASSFSRQETQYF
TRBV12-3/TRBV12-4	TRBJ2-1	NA	CASSRSQPEQFF
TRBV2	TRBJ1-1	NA	CASSEGMNTEAFF
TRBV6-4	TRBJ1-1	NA	CASSLRMDTEAFF
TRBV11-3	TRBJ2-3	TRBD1	CASSLYDRATQYF
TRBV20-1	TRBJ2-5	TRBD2	CSATPGGGQETQYF
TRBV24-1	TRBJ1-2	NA	CATSDPLHLRGYTF
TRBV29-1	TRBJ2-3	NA	CSVKSQGPDTQYF
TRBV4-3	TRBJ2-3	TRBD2	CASSQTSGGPTDTQYF
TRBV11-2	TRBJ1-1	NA	CASSGSGTEAFF
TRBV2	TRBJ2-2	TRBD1	CAGTGQLNTGELFF
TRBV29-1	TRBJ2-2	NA	CSVEAGELFF
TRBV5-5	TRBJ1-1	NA	CASSLSPDTEAFF
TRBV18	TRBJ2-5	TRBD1	CASGTGGLETQYF
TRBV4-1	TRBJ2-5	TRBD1	CASSRGQGIVETQYF
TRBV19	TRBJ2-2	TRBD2	CASSPRGLANTGELFF
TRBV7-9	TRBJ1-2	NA	CASSPRGIRNYGYTF
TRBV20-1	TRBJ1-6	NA	CSARGGASPLHF
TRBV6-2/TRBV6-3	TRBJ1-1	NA	CASSPTGLNTEAFF
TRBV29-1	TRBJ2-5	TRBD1	CSVEEGTGTQETQYF
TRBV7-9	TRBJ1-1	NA	CASSAPGLTNTEAFF
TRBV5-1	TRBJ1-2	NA	CASSLDTEYGYTF
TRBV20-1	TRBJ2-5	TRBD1	CSARGDSQETQYF
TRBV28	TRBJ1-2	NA	CASSLGDLLGGYTF
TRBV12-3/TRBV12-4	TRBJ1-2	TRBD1	CASSPKTGGQGYTF
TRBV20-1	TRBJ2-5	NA	CSVSDTVETQYF
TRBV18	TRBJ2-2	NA	CASSHAQIRNTGELFF
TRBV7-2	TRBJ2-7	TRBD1	CASSFAGQGFREQYF
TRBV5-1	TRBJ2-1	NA	CASSLSGAWAGEQFF
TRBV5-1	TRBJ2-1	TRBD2	CASTRGFRDQIPYNEQFF
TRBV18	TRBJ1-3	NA	CASSPGMDSGNTIYF
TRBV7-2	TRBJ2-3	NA	CASSFNSGYSDTQYF
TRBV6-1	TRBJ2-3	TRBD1	CAGSGGWDTDTQYF
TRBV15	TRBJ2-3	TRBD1	CATSRDQPTGPANTQYF
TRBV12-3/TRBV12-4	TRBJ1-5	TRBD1	CASSADRGGIQPQHF
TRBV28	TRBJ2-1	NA	CASSSLTQSSYNEQFF
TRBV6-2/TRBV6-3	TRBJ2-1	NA	CASSYSAGGLAGKSYNEQFF
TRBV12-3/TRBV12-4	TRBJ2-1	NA	CASSRPQVDNEQFF
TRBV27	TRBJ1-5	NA	CASSLSPDHQPQHF
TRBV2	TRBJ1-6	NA	CASSDGSYNSPLHF
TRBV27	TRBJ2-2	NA	CASSKGLPTGELFF
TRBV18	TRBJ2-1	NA	CASSSLFEQFF
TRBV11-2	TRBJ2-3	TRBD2	CASSFGYRTSGDPTDTQYF
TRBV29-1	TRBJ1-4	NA	CSVSRGAGEKLFF